This record covers a single T cell receptor (beta chain). The data stem from a study of T cell changes during pregnancy in multiple sclerosis. Germline lookup yields CDR1 SNHLY and CDR2 FYNNEI. This CDR3 has 15 amino acids. With V trimmed by 4 bases and J by 17 bases, 17 bases remained unmatched. Measured with immunoSEQ multiplex PCR; TCRdb has only the in-frame clones, and not every one. The sample records about 57,000 clones, around nine tenths being singletons. The sequence derives from a female donor with multiple sclerosis, enrolled in a pregnancy study. The specimen was CD4+ T cells from peripheral blood mononuclear cells, collected before pregnancy. The rearrangement links TRBV2 to TRBJ1-4; 9 bases agree with TRBD1. The CDR3 reads CASSVPGQGHETPFF. The DNA for the CDR3 is TGTGCCAGCAGTGTACCGGGACAGGGTCATGAAACTCCTTTTTTT.